These 8 T cell receptor beta chains came from one sample sequenced in a study of cytomegalovirus exposure and HLA in healthy donors. Both 60 Vbeta primers and 13 Jbeta primers went into the PCR. Profiled with immunoSEQ multiplex PCR; TCRdb holds only in-frame clones, not every one. Among under 200,000 clones listed, 70% to 90% were seen once. The sequenced sample was PBMCs. These receptors were obtained from a man aged 18 to 30 in good health and CMV-seropositive.

J is TRBJ2-1 and V is TRBV14, with 12 bases aligning to TRBD2. The CDR3 runs to 15 residues. Germline V gene data show CDR1 as SGHDN and CDR2 as FVKESK. V was clipped by 5 bases and J by 6 bases; unmatched bases: 5. The CDR3 nucleotides are TGTGCCAGCAGCGGACTAGCGGGGTTACGCAATGAGCAGTTCTTC. Its translation is CASSGLAGLRNEQFF.

The rearrangement joins TRBV5-6 to TRBJ1-5, with no clear D. Germline V gene sequence: CDR1 SGHDT, CDR2 YYEEEE. The V gene lost 0 bases and the J gene lost 5 bases, with 9 bases spanning the gap. The CDR3 loop spans 14 amino acids. In DNA form, the CDR3 reads TGTGCCAGCAGCTTGGGAGGGTGGCATCAGCCCCAGCATTTT. Protein: CASSLGGWHQPQHF.

This clone was seen once. The chain combines TRBV7-2 with TRBJ1-2, with 9 bases that match TRBD1. Germline CDR1 SGHTA, CDR2 FQGNSA. CDR3 length: 17 residues. The V and J ends lost 6 bases and 1 base, in that order; junction bases with no gene match: 12. CDR3 sequence: CASSLTGTGSNNYGYTF. For the CDR3, the DNA is TGTGCCAGCAGTTTAACCGGGACAGGGTCAAATAACTATGGCTACACCTTC.

The chain has TRBV30 and TRBJ2-2; TRBD2 matches 10 bases. The CDR3 sequence is 14 residues long. Trimming at V came to 7 bases and at J to 7 bases, leaving 9 bases not matched to a gene. CDR1 and CDR2 (germline): GTSNPN, SVGIG (reference sequence). The CDR3 loop is CASLAGGLGGELFF. The CDR3 DNA reads as TGTGCCTCATTAGCGGGGGGCCTGGGCGGGGAGCTGTTTTTT.

V and J are TRBV7-2 and TRBJ1-1, with 10 bases matching TRBD1. The V gene end was trimmed by 3 bases and the J gene end by 0 bases; junction bases not matched to a gene: 4. Germline V CDR1 and CDR2: SGHTA, FQGNSA. The CDR3 totals 16 residues. CDR3 in DNA: TGTGCCAGCAGCTTGGGGGACAGGGGACTGAACACTGAAGCTTTCTTT. It specifies CASSLGDRGLNTEAFF.

For the CDR3, the DNA is TGTGCCAGCAGCTCTCCCACCGGGACAGGGTTCGACGAGCAGTACTTC. Translated, it gives CASSSPTGTGFDEQYF. The chain uses TRBV5-5 and TRBJ2-7; 9 bases map to TRBD1. J lost 5 bases, V lost 3 bases, and 12 bases had no gene match. This CDR3 comprises 16 residues. Germline CDR1 reads SGHKS; CDR2 reads YYEKEE (reference sequence).

The J gene is TRBJ1-1, the V gene TRBV7-2, with 9 bases matching TRBD1. The germline V gene encodes CDR1 SGHTA and CDR2 FQGNSA. V gave up 1 base and J gave up 6 bases; unmatched junction bases: 12. This CDR3 spans 17 amino acids. The CDR3 protein is CASSLVGQGGLGAEAFF. In DNA, the CDR3 is TGTGCCAGCAGCTTAGTGGGACAGGGAGGACTTGGCGCTGAAGCTTTCTTT.

The chain uses TRBV7-2 and TRBJ2-7; possible D gene TRBD1, 7 bases. Trimming stripped 3 bases from V and 3 bases from J, with 15 bases between. The germline CDR1 and CDR2 sequences are SGHTA and FQGNSA. The CDR3 has 15 residues. CDR3 bases: TGTGCCAGCAGCTTTTATGCGGGACAGTACTACGAGCAGTACTTC. This gives the protein CASSFYAGQYYEQYF.